This TCR beta chain was sequenced in a study of blood T cell repertoires in COVID-19. The CDR3 is made up of 15 amino acids. Germline assignment: CDR1 KGHDR and CDR2 SFDVKD. Generated by immunoSEQ multiplex PCR, the TCRdb table keeps only in-frame clones and is missing some. Of around 300,000 clones detected, roughly 89% appear once; the ten largest clones hold around 3%. In regard to this clone: Germline and junction disagree at one end, which may indicate a read error.

This clonotype was sampled from a young woman with active or convalescent COVID-19. Material: peripheral blood. The chain recombines TRBV24-1 with TRBJ2-1; 8 bases align to TRBD1. CDR3 nucleotides: TGTGCCACCAGTGATCCAGGGGGCTCCCACAATGAGCAGTTCTTC. Translation gives CATSDPGGSHNEQFF.